The clone carrying this T cell receptor beta chain was seen only once. The record originates from a study of shared clonotypes between healthy human individuals. The naive CD8 fraction comprised CD45RO-negative cells positively selected for CCR7 and excluded terminally differentiated effector memory CD45RA+ cells. The data were produced by immunoSEQ multiplex PCR, yet TCRdb's version contains in-frame clones alone and is incomplete. The table includes about 1,800,000 clones, about 95% detected once. Deletions cut 0 bases from V and 3 bases from J, with 3 bases between. The germline CDR1 and CDR2 sequences are SGHDN and FVKESK. This CDR3 region has 12 residues.

The sample consisted of naive CD8+ T cells sorted from blood. This sequence joins TRBV14 and TRBJ2-7; unclear D gene. This TCR came from a man between 18 and 29 years old in good health. The CDR3 nucleotides are TGTGCCAGCAGCCAAGACGACTACGAGCAGTACTTC. It yields the protein CASSQDDYEQYF.